This T cell receptor beta chain stems from a study of human T cells and chemical hapten exposure. Time point specified: patch test 2, 6 weeks after DPC sensitization. Treatment meaning: therapeutic diphenylcyclopropenone sensitization with weekly scalp DPC. Blood was drawn before each patch test was applied. TCRdb called the RACE reads again in MiXCR, with one record for every CDR3 protein. This repertoire shows approximately 90,000 distinct CDR3 sequences, approximately 9.9% found once; its top ten account for roughly 2.3%. The CDR3 has 14 amino acids. From germline, CDR1 is MDHEN and CDR2 SYDVKM. The junction had 7 bases not matched to a gene; V was cut back by 5 bases and J by 5 bases. This clonotype showed up many times.

This sample comprised whole blood, obtained in connection with sensitization to the hapten diphenylcyclopropenone (DPC). This sequence joins TRBV28 and TRBJ1-2; 8 nucleotides match TRBD1. The TCR sequence derives from a man aged 35 to 55 with alopecia areata. Some clones in this sample may be carry-over from other donors' samples. The CDR3 loop is CASSTGQGRYGYTF. The CDR3 nucleotides are TGTGCCAGCAGTACCGGACAGGGCCGTTATGGCTACACCTTC.